This T cell receptor (beta chain) is from a study of T cell changes during pregnancy in multiple sclerosis. Assay: immunoSEQ multiplex PCR; the TCRdb copy retains only in-frame clones and omits some. The sample lists 40,000 to 45,000 clones, around 90% occurring once. This material consisted of CD4+ T cells from peripheral blood mononuclear cells, taken in the second trimester of pregnancy. This TCR was recovered from a female donor in good health, enrolled as a control in a pregnancy study.

As DNA, the CDR3 is TGTGCCAGCAGTTTAACCCGCCTGGGCGGGGGGGCATTAGAGCAGTTCTTC. Translation gives CASSLTRLGGGALEQFF. The chain joins TRBV27 to TRBJ2-1; 9 nucleotides align to TRBD2. The V gene end was trimmed by 2 bases and the J gene end by 10 bases; junction bases not matched to a gene: 15. Looked up from germline, CDR1 is MNHEY and CDR2 is SMNVEV (reference sequence). CDR3 size: 17 residues.